One and the same sample provided the 10 T cell receptor beta chains below, sequenced in a study of shared clonotypes between healthy human individuals. The protocol was immunoSEQ multiplex PCR, while the TCRdb copy is restricted to in-frame clones and leaves out a portion. The repertoire holds 2,100,000 or so clones, with 95% as singletons. Sequenced: naive CD4+ T cells sorted from blood. This sample's subset: CD45RA+ positively selected. These receptors all stem from a man aged 18 to 30 in good health.

To note about this clone: The same CDR3 arises from other DNA sequences in this sample as well. The chain employs TRBV5-1 and TRBJ2-7; perhaps TRBD1 as D (6 bases). Trimming stripped 4 bases from V and 1 base from J, with 12 bases between. The CDR3 loop spans 14 amino acids. CDR1 is SGHRS and CDR2 is YFSETQ in the germline V gene. The CDR3 protein is CASSLRDTSYEQYF. CDR3 DNA sequence: TGCGCCAGCAGCCTCCGGGACACGTCCTACGAGCAGTACTTC.

The genes are TRBV4-3 and TRBJ1-4; D remains unclear. Trimming removed 3 bases at V and 12 bases at J, with 20 bases between. This CDR3 comprises 15 residues. Looked up from germline, CDR1 is LGHNA and CDR2 is YSLEER. CDR3 residues: CASSQESRASGQLFF. Here the CDR3 DNA reads TGCGCCAGCAGCCAGGAAAGCCGGGCCTCAGGCCAACTGTTTTTT.

This chain uses TRBV19 with TRBJ2-7, with D hard to call. With 5 bases removed from V and 6 bases from J, the gap between germline ends came to 17 bases. CDR1 and CDR2 (germline): LNHDA, SQIVND (reference sequence). The CDR3 is 14 residues long. The CDR3 DNA reads TGTGCCAGTAGTGTTGGCATGCCCACTGCCGAGCAGTACTTC. Translation: CASSVGMPTAEQYF.

This sequence joins TRBV5-1 and TRBJ2-2; D is uncertain. The V gene's germline CDR1 is SGHRS and CDR2 YFSETQ. The CDR3 runs 15 residues. Trimming cost V 4 bases and J 4 bases, with 14 bases left between them. CDR3 DNA sequence: TGCGCCAGCAGCCGAGGTAGTTCAACCACCGGGGAGCTGTTTTTT. This codes for CASSRGSSTTGELFF.

The chain combines TRBV7-2 with TRBJ2-1; D is undetermined. The CDR3 sequence is 14 residues long. Trimming shortened V by 2 bases and J by 3 bases, and 8 bases separated the two germline ends. Germline CDR1 and CDR2: SGHTA and FQGNSA. For the CDR3, the DNA is TGTGCCAGCAGCTTACCCCTTCGCTACAATGAGCAGTTCTTC. Amino acid sequence: CASSLPLRYNEQFF.

V and J are TRBV5-1 and TRBJ1-2; D unresolved. The length of the CDR3 is 17 residues. CDR1 and CDR2 from the germline V gene are SGHRS and YFSETQ. V was pared by 0 bases and J by 2 bases, with 17 bases between. This CDR3 reads CASSLDGGIPPNYGYTF. CDR3 DNA sequence: TGCGCCAGCAGCTTGGATGGAGGAATACCCCCAAACTATGGCTACACCTTC.

The chain couples TRBV14 to TRBJ2-5, with TRBD2 identical over 10 bases. Germline assignment: CDR1 SGHDN and CDR2 FVKESK. V shed 1 base, J shed 5 bases, and the junction held 10 bases outside the gene matches. The CDR3 has 17 amino acids. CDR3 sequence reads: CASSQGLAGVLPETQYF. The CDR3, as DNA: TGTGCCAGCAGCCAAGGGCTAGCGGGAGTATTGCCGGAGACCCAGTACTTC.

Concerning this clone: The same CDR3 can be traced to other DNA sequences in this sample. The chain uses TRBV20-1 and TRBJ2-5; D is undetermined. The CDR3 is 10 amino acids. CDR1 and CDR2 (germline): DFQATT, SNEGSKA (reference sequence). V was pared by 6 bases and J by 3 bases, with 5 bases between. DNA of the CDR3: TGCAGTGCCCGTGAAGAGACCCAGTACTTC. Protein product: CSAREETQYF.

The chain joins TRBV2 to TRBJ2-3; tentative D call: TRBD1 (6 bases). The CDR3 spans 14 residues. Germline CDR1 is SNHLY and CDR2 is FYNNEI. V was trimmed by 3 bases and J by 2 bases, leaving 9 bases between them. The CDR3 region is CASSDGTYTDTQYF. The CDR3 DNA reads TGTGCCAGCAGTGATGGGACATACACAGATACGCAGTATTTT.

For this clone: The same CDR3 also results from other DNA sequences found in this sample. The chain recombines TRBV11-2 with TRBJ2-7; D ambiguous. The ends were cut back, 5 bases at V and 6 bases at J, with 5 bases in the middle. The germline gives CDR1 SGHAT, CDR2 FQNNGV. The CDR3 is 10 residues long. The chain's CDR3 is CASSRVEQYF. Here the CDR3 DNA reads TGTGCCAGCAGCCGGGTCGAGCAGTACTTC.